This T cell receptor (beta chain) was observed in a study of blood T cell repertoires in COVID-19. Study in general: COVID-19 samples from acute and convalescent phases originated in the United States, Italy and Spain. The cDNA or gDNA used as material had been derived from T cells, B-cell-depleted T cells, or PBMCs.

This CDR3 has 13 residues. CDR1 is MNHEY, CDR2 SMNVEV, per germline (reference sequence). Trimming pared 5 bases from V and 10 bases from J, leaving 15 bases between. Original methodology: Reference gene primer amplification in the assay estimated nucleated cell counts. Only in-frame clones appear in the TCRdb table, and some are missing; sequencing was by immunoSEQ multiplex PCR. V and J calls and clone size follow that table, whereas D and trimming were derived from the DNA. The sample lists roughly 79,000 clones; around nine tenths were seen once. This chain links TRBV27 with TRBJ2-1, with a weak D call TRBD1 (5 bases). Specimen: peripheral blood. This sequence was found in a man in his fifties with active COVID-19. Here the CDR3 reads CASSDPPGLEQFF. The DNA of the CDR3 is TGTGCCAGCAGTGACCCACCAGGGTTGGAGCAGTTCTTC.